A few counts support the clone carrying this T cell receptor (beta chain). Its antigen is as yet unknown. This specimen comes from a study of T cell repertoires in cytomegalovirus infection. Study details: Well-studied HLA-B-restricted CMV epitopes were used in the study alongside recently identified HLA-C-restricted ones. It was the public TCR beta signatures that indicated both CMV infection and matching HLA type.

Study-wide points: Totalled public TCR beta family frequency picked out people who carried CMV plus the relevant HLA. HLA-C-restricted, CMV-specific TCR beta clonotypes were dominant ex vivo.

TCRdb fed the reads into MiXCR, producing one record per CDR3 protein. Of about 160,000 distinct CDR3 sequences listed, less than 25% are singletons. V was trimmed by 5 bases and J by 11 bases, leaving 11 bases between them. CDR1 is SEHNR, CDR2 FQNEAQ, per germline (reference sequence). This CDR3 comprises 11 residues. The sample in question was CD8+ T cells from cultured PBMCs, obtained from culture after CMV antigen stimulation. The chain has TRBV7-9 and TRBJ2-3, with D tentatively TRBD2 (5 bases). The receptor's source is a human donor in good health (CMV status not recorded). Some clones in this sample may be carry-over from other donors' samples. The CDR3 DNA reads TGTGCCAGCAGCCCCGCGAGGGAGCAGTATTTT. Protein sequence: CASSPAREQYF.